This T cell receptor beta chain was recorded in a study of cytomegalovirus exposure and HLA in healthy donors (dated by TCRdb to the late 2010s). With regard to the full study: An earlier analysis of some 500 of the donors reported more than 250 Gb of sequence data and 100 million to 140 million unique TCR beta sequences from some 180 million T cells. High-throughput TCR immunosequencing, statistical association of individual TCRs with disease status, and machine learning were combined to predict cytomegalovirus infection status. A later analysis re-examined previously published TCR beta repertoires from about 670 donors and added high-resolution HLA genotyping to investigate patterns of TCR occurrence. The aim of the study was to test whether cataloging public T cell receptors could identify signatures of past pathogen exposure. Rather than using new phenotypic data, the later analysis identified candidate immune exposures from TCR beta sequences and from how often those sequences occurred across donors. Donor age, sex, ethnicity and CMV serostatus were collected together with the repertoire data. Using immunosequencing, the study profiled T cell repertoires from approximately 700 subjects and related those repertoires to cytomegalovirus serostatus. Across about 380 genotyped donors of the cohort, an average of about 200,000 unique TCR beta nucleotide sequences per donor were sequenced, and around 20% of those sequences were non-productive. Roughly 300 gigabases of sequencing data and approximately 92 million unique TCR sequences made up an early release that covered around 640 HLA-typed donors. Every discovery cohort repertoire had been produced on one sequencing platform. HLA typing included class I and class II loci at four-digit resolution. Typing coverage varied by locus: roughly 620-630 donors for A, B, C, DRB1 and DQB1; about 520 for DQA1; approximately 570 for DPA1; around 490 for DPB1. Among the roughly 390 genotyped donors, approximately 76% belonged to the genetic ancestry cluster associated with self-reported Caucasian donors. Besides the first cohort of around 670 subjects, a separate validation cohort made up of 120 different subjects was used. To decide whether each TCR beta V gene segment behaved as functional or pseudogenic, an earlier analysis of some 580 of the donors relied on high-throughput TCR beta sequencing. Because of strong linkage in the cohort, 4 to 6 DR-DQ haplotypes were treated as single units for association and clustering. A later genetic analysis took genome-wide SNP genotypes for about 55% of the 666 donors and used that subset as a discovery cohort.

A remark on this clone: What antigen it recognizes has not been identified. Base qualities are missing; no much larger clone stands one base away.

From V the trimming removes 6 bases and from J it removes 1 base, while the gene matches leave 8 bases of the junction unaccounted for. Sequences MNHEY (CDR1) and SMNVEV (CDR2) are obtained from the germline V gene (reference sequence). The CDR3 contains 16 residues, cysteine and phenylalanine counted. This entry keeps only the CDR3 DNA: 48 bases, framed from base 1. The method was the immunoSEQ multiplex PCR assay. For the multiplex PCR, a mixture combining 60 forward primers for TCR Vbeta segments and 13 reverse primers for TCR Jbeta segments was used. A multiplex PCR assay on genomic DNA amplified the CDR3 region of rearranged TCR beta genes. The Illumina HiSeq System was used to sequence the amplified TCR beta libraries as 87-base-pair reads. The original pipeline was this. A later analysis tallied 75 million to 85 million unique TCR beta chains across the approximately 670 repertoires, and about 12 million of those chains were shared by two or more donors. A nearest-neighbor algorithm error-corrected the raw reads and collapsed the reads into unique sequences, merging closely related sequences to remove PCR and sequencing errors. To assign V, D and J gene segments, CDR3 sequences were aligned to IMGT reference sequences. Each retained sequence needed at least a six-nucleotide match to both a V gene segment and a J gene segment. A rearrangement counted as productive if the CDR3 had no stop codons and remained in frame with V and J, and every other rearrangement counted as non-productive. CDR3 was defined according to IMGT convention as the region running from the second conserved V-encoded cysteine to the conserved J-encoded phenylalanine. The earlier analysis of about 570 of the donors excluded any sequence lacking an unambiguous match to a single V gene segment. In an earlier analysis of more than 500 of the donors, a V segment was called functional when productive rearrangements were above 56.7%, and segregating when the standard deviation between donors exceeded 5%. A statistical classification framework was built for diagnosing cytomegalovirus status from the catalog of TCR beta chain sequences. V and J gene assignment, in a later analysis, came from comparing TCR nucleotide sequences with IMGT/GENE-DB human TR gene sequences. Using the TCRdist pipeline, a later analysis assigned CDR3 sequences along with most-parsimonious VDJ recombination scenarios. A later analysis defined each TCR beta chain by its CDR3 amino acid sequence plus V-gene family, and excluded reads lacking a unique V-gene family. In a later analysis, 550 to 650 highly shared, low-generation-probability nucleotide sequences were removed to address suspected cross-contamination and a sequencing artifact. A later analysis calculated a clonal expansion index for each public chain from normalized within-repertoire ranks of inferred template counts. In a later analysis, generation probabilities were computed with a VDJ recombination model fitted to out-of-frame rearrangements, and the resulting probabilities were checked against IGoR. In a later analysis, TCR-TCR, TCR-HLA and TCR-CMV co-occurrence was scored with hypergeometric tests, and a repertoire-size bias correction was applied to TCR pairs. To estimate false discovery rates, a later analysis permuted the HLA or CMV assignments 20 times. A later analysis grouped co-occurring TCRs with DBSCAN, adding TCRdist sequence similarity when clustering within HLA-allele-positive subsets. Co-occurrence clustering excluded repertoires with fewer than 30,000 or more than 120,000 public chains, plus five with anomalous nucleotide sharing. What TCRdb holds here is the immuneACCESS table cut down to in-frame rearrangements. Part of the clones is not present; checked against another copy, under half of the missing clones reflect an unresolved V gene, and the others are unexplained. Clonal size and the V and J genes are those of that table, whereas D and trimming came from the DNA. This sample has 120,000 or so clones in its table, and 80% of those were observed once. 7% to 9.5% of the sample goes to the ten largest clones.

The cohort consisted of approximately 690 healthy bone marrow donors. At the time of sampling, every cohort member was nominally healthy, though immune exposures that went unrecorded were likely present. The donor was CMV seropositive and belonged to the group of 270 or so seropositive cohort members. Every donor gave a peripheral blood sample, and the peripheral blood mononuclear cells from that sample were used for TCR beta sequencing. Genomic DNA extraction from the blood cell samples was performed with the Qiagen DNeasy Blood Extraction Kit. Results and caveats for the whole study, not just this receptor: A later analysis associated roughly 17,000 TCR beta sequences with specific HLA alleles at a false discovery rate of 0.05. The study gave a list of about 160 TCR beta chains associated with cytomegalovirus. This cohort had only TCR beta chains sequenced, and the lack of alpha or paired-chain data limited which features could be detected. A further reported finding was that TCR beta sequences accurately predicted the HLA-A and HLA-B alleles for most subjects in the first cohort. Correlated functional status among segregating V segments might reflect linkage disequilibrium, but an unknown experimental factor could not be ruled out. Compared with equally common non-associated chains, HLA-associated TCR beta chains in a later analysis were more clonally expanded and had lower generation probabilities. Because counts were too low, seventeen rarely observed V segments, including chromosome 9 orphons, were left out of the earlier analysis of several hundred of the donors. In an earlier analysis of more than 450 of the donors, most TCR beta V segments were observed in productive rearrangements about 87% or about 30% of the time, broadly matching IMGT annotations. Because HLA typing was unavailable for some donors at each locus, only the typed subset was used in association tests. Immune exposure information for the cohort was limited to CMV serostatus. According to a later analysis, most CMV-associated TCR beta chains appeared to be HLA-restricted, and the HLA associations seemed to be driven largely by CMV exposure. Across donors, most TCR sequences were observed very rarely, whereas some public TCRs were present in many individuals. In both the original and validation cohorts, the classifier was reported to diagnose cytomegalovirus status with high specificity and sensitivity. A few of the identified cytomegalovirus-associated TCR beta chains were confirmed in vitro to be specific for cytomegalovirus antigens. A later genetic analysis reported fewer N-insertions in productive TCRs among donors in an Asian-associated ancestry cluster than the roughly 620-donor mean. In a later analysis, TCR association rates were found to vary across HLA loci, with the most associated TCRs seen for DRB1 alleles and the fewest for HLA-C alleles. Sequencing depth was assumed to be roughly uniform across donors in the presence/absence analyses, though that assumption may not hold. Because the 87-base-pair reads could not distinguish some IMGT-functional V segments, including TRBV6-2 and TRBV6-3, those segments were excluded. When HLA alleles, especially DR and DQ, strongly co-occurred, TCR associations were difficult to assign to individual alleles. In a later genetic analysis, a missense DCLRE1C variant was associated with V-gene and J-gene trimming of TCR beta chains, and the association was replicated in an independent cohort. A cluster of highly shared sequence variants was judged likely to be a technical artifact of the sequencing pipeline. The authors suggested that the approach could potentially be generalized to other disease states and immunological phenotypes. According to a later analysis, parvovirus B19, influenza, CMV and Epstein-Barr virus appeared linked to several top co-occurrence clusters.

The source of this sequence is a man aged 25-45 years in good health and CMV-seropositive. The rearranged segments are TRBV27 and TRBJ2-5; 10 central bases correspond to TRBD2. Material for sequencing was PBMCs. The CDR3 protein: CASSYRPSGGQETQYF. Here is the DNA: TGTGCCAGCAGCTACCGCCCTAGCGGGGGCCAAGAGACCCAGTACTTC.